Each of the 11 T cell receptor beta chains below was sequenced from the same sample in a study of CD8 T cells in Susac syndrome. When the RNA was reverse transcribed, random hexamers were used with an input of roughly 0.45 to 1 ug. In TCRdb, the immunoSEQ multiplex PCR reads were re-called with MiXCR into one record per CDR3 protein. This sample has around 180,000 distinct CDR3 sequences, with roughly 94% found just once. The sample taken for sequencing was CD4+ T cells from PBMCs. These receptor sequences come from a human donor with Susac syndrome.

The chain combines TRBV11-3 with TRBJ2-7; 10 bases line up with TRBD1. Germline V gene data show CDR1 as SGHNT and CDR2 as YENEEA. The CDR3 has 14 residues. V was pared by 4 bases and J by 3 bases, with 3 bases of the junction left unmatched. The CDR3 sequence is CASSWDRGYYEQYF. The CDR3, as DNA: TGTGCCAGCAGCTGGGACAGGGGATACTACGAGCAGTACTTC.

The V call is TRBV20-1, the J call TRBJ1-1, with D perhaps matching TRBD1 (6 bases). The CDR3 totals 13 residues. Trimming stripped 0 bases from V and 5 bases from J, with 10 bases between. The germline V gene encodes CDR1 DFQATT and CDR2 SNEGSKA (reference sequence). Written as DNA, the CDR3 is TGCAGTGCTAGAGATGAGGGGGGGACTGAAGCTTTCTTT. As protein: CSARDEGGTEAFF.

V usage is TRBV12-3 or TRBV12-4 and J usage is TRBJ2-1, with 11 bases that match TRBD2. V gave up 4 bases and J gave up 7 bases; unmatched junction bases: 6. CDR3 length equals 15 residues. The CDR3 nucleotides are TGTGCCAGCAGTTGGCCTAGCGGGGGGCGGAATGAGCAGTTCTTC. This encodes CASSWPSGGRNEQFF.

This chain uses TRBV4-3 with TRBJ2-2; D possibly corresponds to TRBD2 (6 bases). This CDR3 contains 15 residues. V shed 3 bases and J shed 6 bases, with 14 bases lying between them. CDR1 and CDR2 from the germline V gene are LGHNA and YSLEER. Here the CDR3 reads CASSHRDGGAGELFF. Here the CDR3 DNA reads TGCGCCAGCAGCCACCGGGACGGAGGGGCCGGGGAGCTGTTTTTT.

This rearrangement joins TRBV24-1 to TRBJ1-2; perhaps TRBD1 as D (5 bases). CDR1 and CDR2 (germline): KGHDR, SFDVKD. The length of the CDR3 is 16 residues. Trimming took off 5 bases at V and 3 bases at J, with 18 bases between the two ends. The CDR3 loop is CATSGGRPRAYYGYTF. The DNA of the CDR3 is TGTGCCACCAGTGGGGGCCGTCCTCGGGCGTACTATGGCTACACCTTC.

The chain carries TRBV18 and TRBJ2-5, with 15 positions matching TRBD2. CDR3 length equals 18 residues. The J segment lost 3 bases and the V segment lost 5 bases, leaving 10 bases of the junction unmatched. The germline gives CDR1 KGHSH, CDR2 LQKENI. In nucleotides, the CDR3 is TGTGCCAGCTCATCCGGACTAGCGGGGGGGCCCAGCGAAGAGACCCAGTACTTC. Protein sequence: CASSSGLAGGPSEETQYF. The variable domain in full, completed from reference TRBV18 and TRBJ2-5, reads NAGVMQNPRHLVRRRGQEARLRCSPMKGHSHVYWYRQLPEEGLKFMVYLQKENIIDESGMPKERFSAEFPKEGPSILRIQQVVRGDSAAYFCASSSGLAGGPSEETQYFGPGTRLLVL.

The chain carries TRBV6-5 and TRBJ2-5, with D unresolved. There are 14 residues in the CDR3. Germline CDR1 reads MNHEY; CDR2 reads SVGAGI. V was trimmed by 2 bases and J by 10 bases, leaving 17 bases between them. The CDR3 sequence: CASSYPKHDEYQYF. The CDR3 DNA sequence: TGTGCCAGCAGTTACCCTAAACATGACGAATACCAGTACTTC.

The chain carries TRBV19 and TRBJ1-2, with 8 bases fitting TRBD1. Trimming cost V 3 bases and J 4 bases; bases outside gene matches: 4. The CDR3 loop spans 14 amino acids. The germline V gene encodes CDR1 LNHDA and CDR2 SQIVND (reference sequence). CDR3 sequence reads: CASSMDRVVYGYTF. The CDR3 DNA reads as TGTGCCAGTAGTATGGACAGGGTTGTCTATGGCTACACCTTC.

The chain has TRBV6-5 and TRBJ2-7; TRBD2 agrees at 10 bases. The CDR3 extends over 14 amino acids. The V gene end was trimmed by 6 bases and the J gene end by 3 bases; junction bases not matched to a gene: 5. Germline V gives CDR1 MNHEY, CDR2 SVGAGI. CDR3 sequence: CASRVAGGHYEQYF. CDR3 DNA: TGTGCCAGCAGGGTAGCGGGGGGCCACTACGAGCAGTACTTC.

The J gene is TRBJ1-4, the V gene TRBV5-1; TRBD1 agrees at 7 bases. The V gene's germline CDR1 is SGHRS and CDR2 YFSETQ. The junction had 7 bases not matched to a gene; V was cut back by 4 bases and J by 4 bases. This CDR3 spans 15 amino acids. This CDR3 reads CASSTGTAINEKLFF. The CDR3, as DNA: TGCGCCAGCAGCACCGGGACAGCAATTAATGAAAAACTGTTTTTT.

This clonotype showed up just once. The gene calls are TRBV9 and TRBJ2-1; D unclear. The CDR3 is 14 amino acids. CDR1 is SGDLS, CDR2 YYNGEE, per germline. Trimming stripped 0 bases from V and 10 bases from J, with 14 bases between. The chain's CDR3 is CASSVDSPEREQFF. The CDR3 coding sequence is TGTGCCAGCAGCGTAGATTCCCCAGAAAGGGAGCAGTTCTTC. Drawing the rest from reference TRBV9 and TRBJ2-1, the complete variable domain is DSGVTQTPKHLITATGQRVTLRCSPRSGDLSVYWYQQSLDQGLQFLIQYYNGEERAKGNILERFSAQQFPDLHSELNLSSLELGDSALYFCASSVDSPEREQFFGPGTRLTVL.